Presented here are 12 T cell receptor beta chains from one specimen sequenced in a study of OX40 agonist ivuxolimab in advanced cancers. Clones were sequenced by immunoSEQ multiplex PCR, and TCRdb holds only the in-frame ones, with some missing. The data contain 60,000 to 70,000 clones, roughly 80% of them singletons. This specimen consisted of CD4+ or CD8+ T cells sorted from blood, obtained in a trial of the OX40 agonist ivuxolimab. These receptors came from an adult with an advanced solid tumor such as melanoma, head and neck, liver or kidney cancer.

The rearrangement joins TRBV6-6 to TRBJ2-1; 7 bases line up with TRBD2. The CDR3 sequence is 16 residues long. Per the germline V gene, CDR1 is MNHNY and CDR2 is SVGAGI (reference sequence). J was trimmed by 3 bases and V by 0 bases; bases with no gene match: 5. This CDR3 is CASSYSPSGNYNEQFF. Here the CDR3 DNA reads TGTGCCAGCAGTTACTCTCCTAGCGGAAACTACAATGAGCAGTTCTTC.

This chain uses TRBV18 with TRBJ2-3; no reliable D call. This CDR3 is 16 amino acids long. Germline loops: CDR1 KGHSH, CDR2 LQKENI. Trimming took 0 bases from V and 0 from J, leaving 10 bases between them. This CDR3 is CASSPPSSLSTDTQYF. The CDR3 bases are TGTGCCAGCTCACCACCATCTAGTTTAAGCACAGATACGCAGTATTTT.

The V gene is TRBV7-8, the J gene TRBJ2-5; perhaps TRBD1 as D (6 bases). The CDR3 has 21 amino acids. Germline assignment: CDR1 SGHVS and CDR2 FQNEAQ. Trimming stripped 2 bases from V and 2 bases from J, with 30 bases between. CDR3 loop: CASSLKEGLFFTGTQQETQYF. In nucleotides, the CDR3 is TGTGCCAGCAGCTTAAAGGAAGGGCTGTTCTTTACCGGGACACAACAAGAGACCCAGTACTTC.

J is TRBJ2-1 and V is TRBV5-1; 7 nucleotides agree with TRBD2. CDR3 length equals 15 residues. Germline V gene data show CDR1 as SGHRS and CDR2 as YFSETQ. V shed 5 bases, J shed 5 bases, and the junction held 10 bases outside the gene matches. The CDR3 nucleotides are TGCGCCAGCAGTTCTACGGGGGGTGGTCACAATGAGCAGTTCTTC. Protein sequence: CASSSTGGGHNEQFF.

The gene calls are TRBV5-1 and TRBJ1-2; possible D gene TRBD1, 6 bases. The CDR3 loop spans 14 amino acids. V shed 4 bases and J shed 3 bases, with 13 bases lying between them. Germline assignment: CDR1 SGHRS and CDR2 YFSETQ. This CDR3 is CASSLEGDYYGYTF. The CDR3 DNA sequence: TGCGCCAGCAGCCTGGAGGGGGATTACTATGGCTACACCTTC. Filled out from reference TRBV5-1 and TRBJ1-2, the complete variable domain reads KAGVTQTPRYLIKTRGQQVTLSCSPISGHRSVSWYQQTPGQGLQFLFEYFSETQRNKGNFPGRFSGRQFSNSRSEMNVSTLELGDSALYLCASSLEGDYYGYTFGSGTRLTVV.

The chain links TRBV6-5 to TRBJ2-2, with no clear D. This CDR3 region has 13 residues. The germline V gene has CDR1 MNHEY and CDR2 SVGAGI. V dropped 4 bases and J dropped 6 bases, with 9 bases sitting between them. The CDR3 region is CASSFDRPGELFF. The CDR3 DNA reads TGTGCCAGCAGTTTCGACCGGCCCGGGGAGCTGTTTTTT.

This chain uses TRBV2 with TRBJ2-2, with TRBD2 matching 7 bases. Per germline, CDR1 SNHLY and CDR2 FYNNEI. CDR3 length equals 15 residues. The J segment lost 0 bases and the V segment lost 4 bases, leaving 2 bases of the junction unmatched. CDR3 nucleotide sequence: TGTGCCAGCAGTGTGACTAGCTCGAACACCGGGGAGCTGTTTTTT. Amino acids: CASSVTSSNTGELFF.

V usage is TRBV4-2 and J usage is TRBJ2-4; no clear D. V dropped 0 bases and J dropped 7 bases, with 16 bases sitting between them. Germline values: CDR1 LGHNA, CDR2 YNFKEQ. The CDR3 is 16 residues long. In DNA, the CDR3 is TGTGCCAGCAGCCAAGAGGTGAACCGCAGACCCAACATTCAGTACTTC. Residues: CASSQEVNRRPNIQYF.

The chain has TRBV7-3 and TRBJ2-1, with 7 bases lining up with TRBD2. Germline CDR1 is SGHTA and CDR2 is FQGTGA. The CDR3 is 16 residues long. With V trimmed by 5 bases and J by 7 bases, 14 bases remained unmatched. The CDR3 nucleotides are TGTGCCAGCAGCGCTAGCGGTACAATGAGAGGAAATGAGCAGTTCTTC. It translates to CASSASGTMRGNEQFF.

The rearrangement uses TRBV6-1 and TRBJ1-2; D may be TRBD1 (5 bases). CDR3 size: 15 residues. CDR1 is MNHNS and CDR2 is SASEGT in the germline V gene. V lost 5 bases and J lost 1, with 14 bases in between. The CDR3 loop reads CASSTNRLHNYGYTF. DNA of the CDR3: TGTGCCAGCAGTACGAACAGGCTACATAACTATGGCTACACCTTC.

J is TRBJ2-1 and V is TRBV27, with D perhaps matching TRBD1 or TRBD2 (6 bases each). Germline V gene data show CDR1 as MNHEY and CDR2 as SMNVEV (reference sequence). This CDR3 is 13 amino acids long. V lost 5 bases and J lost 5, with 10 bases in between. CDR3 DNA sequence: TGTGCCAGCAGTCTGAGGGGGGACAATGAGCAGTTCTTC. Translating gives CASSLRGDNEQFF.

V usage is TRBV7-6 and J usage is TRBJ2-1, with 11 bases aligning to TRBD2. CDR3 size: 15 residues. The germline V gene encodes CDR1 SGHVS and CDR2 FNYEAQ. J gave up 4 bases and V 5 bases, and 4 bases lay outside the gene matches. In DNA, the CDR3 is TGTGCCAGCAGCCTGACTAGCGGGGTATACAATGAGCAGTTCTTC. Its protein is CASSLTSGVYNEQFF.